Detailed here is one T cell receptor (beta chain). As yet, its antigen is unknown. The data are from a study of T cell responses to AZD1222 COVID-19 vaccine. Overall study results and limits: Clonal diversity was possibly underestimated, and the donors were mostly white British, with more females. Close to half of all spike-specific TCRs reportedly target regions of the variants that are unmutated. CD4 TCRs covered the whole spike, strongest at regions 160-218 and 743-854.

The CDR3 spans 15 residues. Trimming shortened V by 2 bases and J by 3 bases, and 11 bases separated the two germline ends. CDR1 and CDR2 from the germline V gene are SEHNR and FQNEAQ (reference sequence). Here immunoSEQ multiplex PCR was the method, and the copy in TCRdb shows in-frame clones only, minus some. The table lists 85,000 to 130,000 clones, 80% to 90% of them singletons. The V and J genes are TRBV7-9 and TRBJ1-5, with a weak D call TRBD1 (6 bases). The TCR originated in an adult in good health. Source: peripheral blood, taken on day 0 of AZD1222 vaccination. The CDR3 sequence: CASSLSGQLNQPQHF. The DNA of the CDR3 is TGTGCCAGCAGCTTATCCGGACAGCTCAATCAGCCCCAGCATTTT.